A few counts support the clone carrying this TCR beta chain. Antigen unknown. This sample is drawn from a study of T cells after yellow fever vaccination. About the research overall: Fractions of low cell number were prepared using SMART-Seq v4 Ultra Low Input.

Findings and limits, study-wide: A secondary response was less intense yet reached its peak sooner, at day 5 versus 15. Reappearance after the booster was observed for most primary-vaccination clones (roughly 97% CD4, over 70% CD8).

5'RACE template switching produced TCR cDNA carrying a universal primer site and UMIs. One entry per CDR3 protein results from TCRdb running MiXCR on the 5' RACE reads. The data contain hundreds of thousands of distinct CDR3 sequences, about 17% of them singletons. J was trimmed by 4 bases and V by 2 bases; bases with no gene match: 5. From germline, CDR1 is MGHRA and CDR2 YSYEKL. The CDR3 runs 15 residues. The chain recombines TRBV4-1 with TRBJ2-7; 10 bases are a match to TRBD2. The clonotype originates from a man aged 18 to 35 who received the YFV17D yellow fever vaccine. The sequencing used PBMCs, collected before the yellow fever booster vaccination. Here the CDR3 reads CASSQSSSGGYEQYF. The CDR3 coding sequence is TGCGCCAGCAGCCAATCCTCTAGCGGGGGTTACGAGCAGTACTTC.